Following are 24 T cell receptor beta chains from one sample sequenced in a study of T cells in Graves' hyperthyroidism and ophthalmopathy. Regions amplified from RNA transcripts were the TCR beta CDR3 regions. When the TCR CDR3 underwent first-round RT-PCR, the HTBI primer set was used. TCRdb called the multiplex PCR reads again in MiXCR, with one record for every CDR3 protein. The sample includes about 380,000 distinct CDR3 sequences, around 15% of them seen just once. The specimen was blood. Source of these receptors: a woman in her twenties or thirties with Graves' ophthalmopathy.

The table lists this clonotype with many counts. The rearrangement uses TRBV12-3 or TRBV12-4 and TRBJ2-3, with D uncertain. CDR3 length: 17 residues. V was shortened by 7 bases and J by 0 bases, with 20 bases between the two germline ends. CDR3 region: CASTLTAPRPSTDTQYF. CDR3 coding DNA: TGTGCCAGCACCCTTACAGCTCCACGCCCTAGCACAGATACGCAGTATTTT.

Comments on this clonotype: Just one base apart from a much larger clone, this may be a read error. The chain employs TRBV20-1 and TRBJ1-5, with a tentative D call TRBD1 (5 bases). From germline, CDR1 is DFQATT and CDR2 SNEGSKA (reference sequence). V was clipped by 3 bases and J by 3 bases, with 12 bases between them. CDR3 length equals 14 residues. This CDR3 reads CSASEGRYNQPQHF. CDR3 sequence (DNA): TGCAGTGCTAGTGAGGGACGGTACAATCAGCCCCAGCATTTT.

This clonotype was counted at least ten times. As DNA, the CDR3 is TGTGCCAGCAGCCTTAGCGGGGGGGCGACAGATACGCAGTATTTT. Its translation is CASSLSGGATDTQYF. The gene calls are TRBV11-2 and TRBJ2-3, with 11 positions matching TRBD2. Germline CDR1 SGHAT, CDR2 FQNNGV. After removal of 5 bases from V and 3 bases from J, the junction contained 4 bases not matched to a gene. CDR3 length: 15 residues.

This clonotype was seen a handful of times. This chain joins TRBV27 and TRBJ1-6; 7 positions agree with TRBD1. The V segment lost 6 bases and the J segment 10 bases; nucleotides outside the gene matches: 9. CDR3 length: 14 amino acids. Germline V gene sequence: CDR1 MNHEY, CDR2 SMNVEV (reference sequence). CDR3 protein: CASSIGGAGSPLHF. Written as DNA, the CDR3 is TGTGCCAGCAGCATAGGGGGCGCGGGATCACCCCTCCACTTT.

This clonotype was seen ten or more times. J is TRBJ1-6 and V is TRBV5-1; D remains unclear. Germline CDR1 and CDR2: SGHRS and YFSETQ. Trimming stripped 5 bases from V and 6 bases from J, with 12 bases between. The CDR3 is 14 residues long. The CDR3 sequence: CASRHAGFNSPLHF. CDR3 nucleotide sequence: TGCGCCAGCAGGCACGCAGGCTTTAATTCACCCCTCCACTTT.

This clonotype was seen many times. The chain uses TRBV3-1 and TRBJ1-6; 8 bases are a match to TRBD1. CDR1 LGHDT and CDR2 YNNKEL come from the germline V gene (reference sequence). J was trimmed by 0 bases and V by 4 bases; bases with no gene match: 11. The CDR3 extends over 19 amino acids. The CDR3 loop reads CASSRGTGDLLSYNSPLHF. The DNA for the CDR3 is TGTGCCAGCAGCCGAGGGACAGGCGACCTACTCTCCTATAATTCACCCCTCCACTTT.

The rearrangement uses TRBV10-1 and TRBJ2-5; the match to TRBD2 covers 8 bases. After removal of 2 bases from V and 5 bases from J, the junction contained 4 bases not matched to a gene. Germline lookup yields CDR1 WNHNN and CDR2 SYGVQD (reference sequence). This CDR3 has 14 amino acids. The CDR3 is CASSEPGGDETQYF. CDR3 bases: TGCGCCAGCAGTGAGCCGGGGGGGGATGAGACCCAGTACTTC.

With respect to this clonotype: This may arise from a read error, as a much more abundant clone is one base away. The J gene is TRBJ1-1, the V gene TRBV7-2; no clear D. CDR3 length: 12 amino acids. Germline V gene lookup returns CDR1 SGHTA and CDR2 FQGNSA. CDR3 loop: CACSQTRTEAFF. The CDR3 region has the DNA TGTGCCTGCAGCCAGACCCGAACTGAAGCTTTCTTT.

This clonotype was seen more than once but under ten times. The chain links TRBV20-1 to TRBJ2-1; 10 nucleotides match TRBD2. Per the germline V gene, CDR1 is DFQATT and CDR2 is SNEGSKA (reference sequence). Trimming cost V 5 bases and J 10 bases; bases outside gene matches: 11. The CDR3 loop spans 14 amino acids. The CDR3 region has the DNA TGCAGTGCTCAAAGCGGGGGGGGCCCCCAAGAGCAGTTCTTC. This codes for CSAQSGGGPQEQFF.

The genes are TRBV24-1 and TRBJ1-1, with D maybe TRBD1 (6 bases). V was clipped by 7 bases and J by 5 bases, with 13 bases between them. CDR1 KGHDR and CDR2 SFDVKD come from the germline V gene. This CDR3 contains 13 residues. The CDR3 DNA is TGTGCCACCAGCGAGACAGGCGGAACTGAAGCTTTCTTT. It is translated as CATSETGGTEAFF.

This clonotype was picked up many times. The V call is TRBV28, the J call TRBJ1-1; D unresolved. This CDR3 spans 11 amino acids. CDR1 and CDR2 (germline): MDHEN, SYDVKM. Between the trimmed V and J ends, which lost 7 bases and 2 bases, there was a span of 5 bases. As DNA, the CDR3 is TGTGCCAGCAACCTAAACACTGAAGCTTTCTTT. The encoded protein is CASNLNTEAFF.

CDR3 sequence: CASSRLTNTGELFF. Written as DNA, the CDR3 is TGTGCCAGCAGCCGTTTGACAAACACCGGGGAGCTGTTTTTT. The V gene is TRBV7-8, the J gene TRBJ2-2; D remains unclear. CDR3 size: 14 residues. The germline CDR1 and CDR2 sequences are SGHVS and FQNEAQ. Trimming cost V 5 bases and J 2 bases, with 9 bases left between them.

A few counts support this clonotype. The CDR3: CASGRHRDRSYEQYF. CDR3 in DNA: TGTGCCAGCGGCCGTCATCGGGACCGCTCCTACGAGCAGTACTTC. The rearrangement joins TRBV7-6 to TRBJ2-7, with D possibly being TRBD1 or TRBD2 (5 bases each). V dropped 8 bases and J dropped 0 bases, with 17 bases sitting between them. This CDR3 has 15 amino acids. Per the germline V gene, CDR1 is SGHVS and CDR2 is FNYEAQ.

This clonotype was found many times. The genes are TRBV29-1 and TRBJ1-2, with D unclear. Germline CDR1 is SQVTM and CDR2 is ANQGSEA. The V gene lost 5 bases and the J gene lost 4 bases, with 14 bases spanning the gap. This CDR3 is built from 13 residues. The CDR3 reads CSVSAPWGYGYTF. Here the CDR3 DNA reads TGCAGCGTTTCAGCCCCTTGGGGCTATGGCTACACCTTC.

This clonotype was counted at least ten times. The chain recombines TRBV30 with TRBJ1-4, with D unresolved. CDR1 and CDR2 from the germline V gene are GTSNPN and SVGIG (reference sequence). CDR3 length: 14 residues. V shed 1 base and J shed 0 bases, with 6 bases lying between them. The DNA of the CDR3 is TGTGCCTGGAGTGGGTATACAACTAATGAAAAACTGTTTTTT. Its protein is CAWSGYTTNEKLFF.

This clonotype was seen a handful of times. CDR3 amino acids: CASSLGGTSYF. CDR3 coding DNA: TGTGCCAGCAGTTTGGGGGGCACTTCGTATTTT. This chain links TRBV27 with TRBJ2-3; D possibly matches TRBD1 or TRBD2 (6 bases each). The germline V gene has CDR1 MNHEY and CDR2 SMNVEV (reference sequence). Trimming stripped 3 bases from V and 14 bases from J, with 12 bases between. CDR3 length equals 11 residues.

This clonotype was detected ten times or more. The gene calls are TRBV28 and TRBJ2-7; 7 bases map to TRBD1. Per the germline V gene, CDR1 is MDHEN and CDR2 is SYDVKM. After removal of 7 bases from V and 6 bases from J, the junction contained 12 bases not matched to a gene. This CDR3 comprises 14 residues. Here the CDR3 DNA reads TGTGCCAGCACCCTAGGGACAGTGTCGTCCGAGCAGTACTTC. Translation: CASTLGTVSSEQYF.

The V gene is TRBV27, the J gene TRBJ1-1, with D unclear. Trimming shortened V by 6 bases and J by 3 bases, and 14 bases separated the two germline ends. From germline, CDR1 is MNHEY and CDR2 SMNVEV (reference sequence). This CDR3 comprises 14 residues. This CDR3 reads CASRPPSRYTEAFF. The CDR3 DNA reads TGTGCCAGCAGACCACCCTCGCGGTACACTGAAGCTTTCTTT.

Ten or more counts support this clonotype. V is TRBV3-1 and J is TRBJ2-2; D is undetermined. The length of the CDR3 is 15 residues. From germline, CDR1 is LGHDT and CDR2 YNNKEL (reference sequence). V lost 1 base, J lost 7 bases, and 13 bases lay in between. Here the CDR3 reads CASSQVERGHGELFF. CDR3 DNA: TGTGCCAGCAGCCAAGTGGAGCGAGGTCACGGGGAGCTGTTTTTT. Using reference TRBV3-1 and TRBJ2-2 for the parts outside the CDR3, the full variable domain is DTAVSQTPKYLVTQMGNDKSIKCEQNLGHDTMYWYKQDSKKFLKIMFSYNNKELIINETVPNRFSPKSPDKAHLNLHINSLELGDSAVYFCASSQVERGHGELFFGEGSRLTVL.

This clonotype has a count of ten or more. The chain couples TRBV29-1 to TRBJ2-7, with 7 positions matching TRBD1. The germline gives CDR1 SQVTM, CDR2 ANQGSEA. The CDR3 covers 14 residues. Losses at the gene ends were 1 base for V and 2 bases for J; bases not matched to a gene: 5. The CDR3 sequence is CSVEVGQDTYEQYF. The CDR3 nucleotides read TGCAGCGTTGAAGTCGGACAGGACACCTACGAGCAGTACTTC.

This clonotype occurred many times. The chain joins TRBV28 to TRBJ2-3; TRBD1 agrees at 7 bases. V was pared by 3 bases and J by 1 base, with 19 bases of the junction left unmatched. CDR1 is MDHEN and CDR2 is SYDVKM in the germline V gene. The CDR3 spans 20 residues. The CDR3 sequence: CASSLQPGQLARGRTDTQYF. Here the CDR3 DNA reads TGTGCCAGCAGTTTGCAACCGGGACAGCTGGCGAGGGGCCGCACAGATACGCAGTATTTT.

This clonotype came up a few times. This sequence joins TRBV19 and TRBJ2-2; TRBD1 is a possible D gene (5 bases). The CDR3 totals 14 residues. In germline, CDR1 is LNHDA, CDR2 SQIVND (reference sequence). The V end was cut by 11 bases, the J end by 3 bases, with 16 bases between. Here the CDR3 DNA reads TGTGCCTCCCCAGGGTTTTTGGACACCGGGGAGCTGTTTTTT. This gives the protein CASPGFLDTGELFF.

The chain recombines TRBV18 with TRBJ1-4, with 7 bases aligning to TRBD1. The CDR3 has 17 amino acids. The V segment lost 2 bases and the J segment 0 bases; nucleotides outside the gene matches: 6. Per the germline V gene, CDR1 is KGHSH and CDR2 is LQKENI. The CDR3 here is CASSPWQGGATNEKLFF. The CDR3 coding sequence is TGTGCCAGCTCACCATGGCAGGGGGGCGCAACTAATGAAAAACTGTTTTTT.

The chain has TRBV2 and TRBJ1-2; maybe TRBD1 (6 bases). The CDR3 runs 12 residues. CDR1 and CDR2 from the germline V gene are SNHLY and FYNNEI. V shed 8 bases and J shed 6 bases, with 13 bases lying between them. The chain's CDR3 is CASCRGAHGYTF. CDR3 sequence (DNA): TGTGCCAGCTGCCGGGGGGCCCATGGCTACACCTTC.